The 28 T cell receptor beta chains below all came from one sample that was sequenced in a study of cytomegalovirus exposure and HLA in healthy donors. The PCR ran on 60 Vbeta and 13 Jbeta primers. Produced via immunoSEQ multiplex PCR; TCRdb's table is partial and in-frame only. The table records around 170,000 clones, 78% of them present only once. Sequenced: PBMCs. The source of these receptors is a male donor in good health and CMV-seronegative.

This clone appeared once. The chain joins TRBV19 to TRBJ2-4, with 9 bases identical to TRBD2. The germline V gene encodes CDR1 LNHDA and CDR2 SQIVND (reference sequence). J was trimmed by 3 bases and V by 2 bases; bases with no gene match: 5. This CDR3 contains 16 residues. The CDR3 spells CASSIPAGGIKNIQYF. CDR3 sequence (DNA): TGTGCCAGTAGTATACCAGCGGGGGGAATCAAAAACATTCAGTACTTC.

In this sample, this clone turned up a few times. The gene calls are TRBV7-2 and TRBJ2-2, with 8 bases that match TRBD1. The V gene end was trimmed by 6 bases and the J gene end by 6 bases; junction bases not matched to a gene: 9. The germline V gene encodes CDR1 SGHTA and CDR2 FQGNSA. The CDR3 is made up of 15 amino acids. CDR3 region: CASRLWQGAAGELFF. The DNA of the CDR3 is TGTGCCAGCAGATTATGGCAGGGGGCGGCCGGGGAGCTGTTTTTT.

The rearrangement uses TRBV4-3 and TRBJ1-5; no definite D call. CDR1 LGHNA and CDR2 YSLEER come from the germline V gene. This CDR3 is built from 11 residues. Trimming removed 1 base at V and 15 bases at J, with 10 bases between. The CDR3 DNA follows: TGCGCCAGCAGCCAAGGCGGGGATCGGCATTTT. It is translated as CASSQGGDRHF.

CDR3 in DNA: TGTGCCAGCAGTTCCCTGGGGGGGAGACCCACCGGGGAGCTGTTTTTT. Amino acid sequence: CASSSLGGRPTGELFF. The rearrangement links TRBV6-5 to TRBJ2-2; 7 nucleotides agree with TRBD2. Losses at the gene ends were 4 bases for V and 4 bases for J; bases not matched to a gene: 9. This CDR3 spans 16 amino acids. CDR1 and CDR2 from the germline V gene are MNHEY and SVGAGI.

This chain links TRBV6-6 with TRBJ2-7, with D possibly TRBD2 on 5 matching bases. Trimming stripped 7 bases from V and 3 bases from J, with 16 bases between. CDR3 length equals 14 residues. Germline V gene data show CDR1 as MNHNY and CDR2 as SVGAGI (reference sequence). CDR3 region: CASTNPGFHYEQYF. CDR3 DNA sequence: TGTGCCAGCACCAACCCGGGATTCCACTACGAGCAGTACTTC.

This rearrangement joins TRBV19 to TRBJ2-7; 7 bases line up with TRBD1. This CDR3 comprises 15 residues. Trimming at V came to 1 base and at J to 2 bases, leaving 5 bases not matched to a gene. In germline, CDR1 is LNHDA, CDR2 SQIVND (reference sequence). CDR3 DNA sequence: TGTGCCAGTAGTATAGGAGGGGACAGTCCCTACGAGCAGTACTTC. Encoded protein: CASSIGGDSPYEQYF.

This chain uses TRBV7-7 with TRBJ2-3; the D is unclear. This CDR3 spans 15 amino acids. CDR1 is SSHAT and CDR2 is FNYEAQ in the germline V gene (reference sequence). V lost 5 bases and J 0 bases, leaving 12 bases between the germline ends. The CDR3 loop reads CASSPLRTSTDTQYF. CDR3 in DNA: TGTGCCAGCAGCCCATTACGCACAAGCACAGATACGCAGTATTTT.

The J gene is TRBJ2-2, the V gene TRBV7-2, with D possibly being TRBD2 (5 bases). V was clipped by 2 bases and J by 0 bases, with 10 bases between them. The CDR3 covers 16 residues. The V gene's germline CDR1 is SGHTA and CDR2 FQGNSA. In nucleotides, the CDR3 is TGTGCCAGCAGCTTACGACCCGGGGCGAACACCGGGGAGCTGTTTTTT. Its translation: CASSLRPGANTGELFF. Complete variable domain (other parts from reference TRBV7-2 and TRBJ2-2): GAGVSQSPSNKVTEKGKDVELRCDPISGHTALYWYRQSLGQGLEFLIYFQGNSAPDKSGLPSDRFSAERTGGSVSTLTIQRTQQEDSAVYLCASSLRPGANTGELFFGEGSRLTVL.

The DNA for the CDR3 is TGTGCCAGCAGCTTAGCTCTGGACAGGCCGAACACCATATATTTT. The encoded protein is CASSLALDRPNTIYF. The rearrangement uses TRBV7-2 and TRBJ1-3; 7 bases are shared with TRBD1. Trimming took 0 bases from V and 7 from J; bases not matched to a gene: 6. CDR3 length equals 15 residues. Germline values: CDR1 SGHTA, CDR2 FQGNSA.

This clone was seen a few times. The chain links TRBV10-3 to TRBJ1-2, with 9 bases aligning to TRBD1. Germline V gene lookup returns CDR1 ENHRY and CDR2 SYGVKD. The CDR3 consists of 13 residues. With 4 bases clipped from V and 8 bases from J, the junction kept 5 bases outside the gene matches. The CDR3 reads CAISGTGERGYTF. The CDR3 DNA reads TGTGCCATCAGTGGGACAGGGGAGCGCGGCTACACCTTC.

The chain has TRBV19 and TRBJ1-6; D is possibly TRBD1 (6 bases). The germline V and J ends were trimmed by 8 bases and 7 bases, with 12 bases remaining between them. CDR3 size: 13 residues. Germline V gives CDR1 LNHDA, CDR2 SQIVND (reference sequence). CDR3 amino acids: CASGTGNNSPLHF. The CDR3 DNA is TGTGCCAGTGGAACAGGGAACAATTCACCCCTCCACTTT.

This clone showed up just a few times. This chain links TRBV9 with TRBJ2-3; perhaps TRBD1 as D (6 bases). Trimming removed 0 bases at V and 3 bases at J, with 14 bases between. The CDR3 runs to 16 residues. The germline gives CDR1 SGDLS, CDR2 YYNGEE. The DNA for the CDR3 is TGTGCCAGCAGCGTAGCGAACAGGGAAAGGACAGATACGCAGTATTTT. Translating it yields CASSVANRERTDTQYF.

Here the CDR3 DNA reads TGTGCCAGCAGCTTAGCGCGACAACTCTCTGGAAACACCATATATTTT. Encoded protein: CASSLARQLSGNTIYF. This chain links TRBV7-2 with TRBJ1-3; D unclear. V was clipped by 0 bases and J by 0 bases, with 9 bases between them. Germline values: CDR1 SGHTA, CDR2 FQGNSA. CDR3 size: 16 residues.

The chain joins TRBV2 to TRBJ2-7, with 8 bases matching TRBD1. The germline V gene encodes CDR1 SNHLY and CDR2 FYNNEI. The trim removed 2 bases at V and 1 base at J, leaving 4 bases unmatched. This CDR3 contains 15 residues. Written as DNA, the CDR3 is TGTGCCAGCAGTGAACAGGGGGCGACTTCCTACGAGCAGTACTTC. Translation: CASSEQGATSYEQYF.

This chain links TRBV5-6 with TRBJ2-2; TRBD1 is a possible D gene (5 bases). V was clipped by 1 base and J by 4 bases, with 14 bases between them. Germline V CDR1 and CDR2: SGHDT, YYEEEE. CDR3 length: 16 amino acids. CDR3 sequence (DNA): TGTGCCAGCAGCTTGTGGGGCAGGGCATCCACCGGGGAGCTGTTTTTT. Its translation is CASSLWGRASTGELFF.

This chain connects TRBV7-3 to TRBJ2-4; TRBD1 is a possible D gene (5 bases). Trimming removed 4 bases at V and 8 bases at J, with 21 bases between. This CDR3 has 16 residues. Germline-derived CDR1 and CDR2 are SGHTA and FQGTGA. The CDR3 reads CASSSLRVQGVDIQYF. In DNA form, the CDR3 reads TGTGCCAGCAGCTCACTCCGGGTTCAAGGGGTGGACATTCAGTACTTC. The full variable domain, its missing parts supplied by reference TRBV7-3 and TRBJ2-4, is GAGVSQTPSNKVTEKGKYVELRCDPISGHTALYWYRQSLGQGPEFLIYFQGTGAADDSGLPNDRFFAVRPEGSVSTLKIQRTERGDSAVYLCASSSLRVQGVDIQYFGAGTRLSVL.

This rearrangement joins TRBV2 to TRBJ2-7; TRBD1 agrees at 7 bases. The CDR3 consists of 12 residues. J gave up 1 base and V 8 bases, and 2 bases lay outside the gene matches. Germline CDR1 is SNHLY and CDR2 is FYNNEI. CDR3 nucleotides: TGTGCCAGCTGGGGACAGTCCTACGAGCAGTACTTC. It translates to CASWGQSYEQYF.

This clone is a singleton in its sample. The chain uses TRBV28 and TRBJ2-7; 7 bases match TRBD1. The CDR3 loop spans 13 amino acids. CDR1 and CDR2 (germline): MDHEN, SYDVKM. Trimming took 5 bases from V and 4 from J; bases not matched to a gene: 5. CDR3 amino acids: CASSEGTDYEQYF. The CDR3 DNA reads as TGTGCCAGCAGTGAGGGGACAGATTACGAGCAGTACTTC. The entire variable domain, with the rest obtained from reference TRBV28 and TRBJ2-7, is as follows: DVKVTQSSRYLVKRTGEKVFLECVQDMDHENMFWYRQDPGLGLRLIYFSYDVKMKEKGDIPEGYSVSREKKERFSLILESASTNQTSMYLCASSEGTDYEQYFGPGTRLTVT.

Here the CDR3 reads CAIRGTSGNTGELFF. As DNA, the CDR3 is TGTGCCATCAGGGGGACTAGCGGGAACACCGGGGAGCTGTTTTTT. This chain joins TRBV10-3 and TRBJ2-2, with TRBD2 identical over 11 bases. The germline V gene encodes CDR1 ENHRY and CDR2 SYGVKD. V shed 6 bases, J shed 1 base, and the junction held 1 base outside the gene matches. The CDR3 is 15 residues long.

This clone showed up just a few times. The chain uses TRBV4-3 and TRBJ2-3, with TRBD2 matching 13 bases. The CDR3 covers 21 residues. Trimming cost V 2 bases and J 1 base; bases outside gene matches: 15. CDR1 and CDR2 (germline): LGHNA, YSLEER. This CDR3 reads CASSQSPRLAGGLRRTDTQYF. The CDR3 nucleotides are TGCGCCAGCAGCCAATCCCCTCGACTAGCGGGGGGACTTAGACGCACAGATACGCAGTATTTT.

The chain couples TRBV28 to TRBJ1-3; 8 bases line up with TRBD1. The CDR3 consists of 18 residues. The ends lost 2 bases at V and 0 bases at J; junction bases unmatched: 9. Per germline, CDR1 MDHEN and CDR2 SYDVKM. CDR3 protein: CASSLPRDRSSSGNTIYF. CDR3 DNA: TGTGCCAGCAGTTTACCCCGGGACAGGTCGAGCTCTGGAAACACCATATATTTT.

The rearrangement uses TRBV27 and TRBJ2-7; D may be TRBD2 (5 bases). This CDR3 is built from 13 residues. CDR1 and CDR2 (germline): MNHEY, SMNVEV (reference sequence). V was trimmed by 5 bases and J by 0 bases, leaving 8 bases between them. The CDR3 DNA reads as TGTGCCAGCAGTCTCGACTACTCCTACGAGCAGTACTTC. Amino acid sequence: CASSLDYSYEQYF.

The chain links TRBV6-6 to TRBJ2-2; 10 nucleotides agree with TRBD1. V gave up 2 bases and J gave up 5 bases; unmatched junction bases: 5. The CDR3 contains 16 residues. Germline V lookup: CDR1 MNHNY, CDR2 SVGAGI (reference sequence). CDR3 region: CASSYRQGAGTGELFF. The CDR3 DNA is TGTGCCAGCAGTTACCGACAGGGGGCGGGAACCGGGGAGCTGTTTTTT.

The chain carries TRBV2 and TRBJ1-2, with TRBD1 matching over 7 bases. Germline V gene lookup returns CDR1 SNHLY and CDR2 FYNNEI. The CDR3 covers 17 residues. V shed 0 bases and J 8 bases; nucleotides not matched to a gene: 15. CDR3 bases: TGTGCCAGCAGTGAAGCTCTTAAGGACAGGTCAGGGCCCGGCTACACCTTC. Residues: CASSEALKDRSGPGYTF.

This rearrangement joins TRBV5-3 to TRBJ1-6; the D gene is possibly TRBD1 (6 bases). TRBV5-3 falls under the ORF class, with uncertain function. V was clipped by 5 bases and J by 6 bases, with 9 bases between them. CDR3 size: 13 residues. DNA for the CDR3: TGTGCCAGAAGAGGGGGACCTAATTCACCCCTCCACTTT. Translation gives CARRGGPNSPLHF.

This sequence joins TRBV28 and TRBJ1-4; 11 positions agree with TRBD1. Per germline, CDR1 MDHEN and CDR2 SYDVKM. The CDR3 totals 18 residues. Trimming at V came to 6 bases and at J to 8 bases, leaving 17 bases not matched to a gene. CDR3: CASSSGTGGGVWNEKLFF. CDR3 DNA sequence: TGTGCCAGCAGCTCCGGGACAGGGGGGGGAGTGTGGAACGAAAAACTGTTTTTT.

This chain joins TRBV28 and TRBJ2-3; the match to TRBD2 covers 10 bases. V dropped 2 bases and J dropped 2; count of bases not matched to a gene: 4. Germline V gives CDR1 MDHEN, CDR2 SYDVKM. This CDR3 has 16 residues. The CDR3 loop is CASSLILAGSTDTQYF. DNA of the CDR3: TGTGCCAGCAGTTTAATACTAGCGGGATCCACAGATACGCAGTATTTT.

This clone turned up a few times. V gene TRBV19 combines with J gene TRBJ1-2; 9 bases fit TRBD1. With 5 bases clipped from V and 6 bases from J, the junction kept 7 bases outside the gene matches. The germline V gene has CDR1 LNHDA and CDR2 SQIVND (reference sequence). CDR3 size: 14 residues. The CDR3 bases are TGTGCCAGTAGTGGACCGACAGGGGGAGATGGCTACACCTTC. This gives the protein CASSGPTGGDGYTF. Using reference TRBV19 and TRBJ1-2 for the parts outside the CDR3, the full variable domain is DGGITQSPKYLFRKEGQNVTLSCEQNLNHDAMYWYRQDPGQGLRLIYYSQIVNDFQKGDIAEGYSVSREKKESFPLTVTSAQKNPTAFYLCASSGPTGGDGYTFGSGTRLTVV.